This is a list of T cell receptor beta chains from one sample in a study of monozygotic twins with cystic fibrosis. The assay was immunoSEQ multiplex PCR, and TCRdb's table has in-frame clones only and misses some. The data hold tens of thousands of clones, with over 75% observed a single time. Sequenced input: blood. The receptor set was obtained from a girl aged 2 to 10 with cystic fibrosis. Both conserved end residues are part of each CDR3. The D gene is left open where the match is weak. The listing skips clone size in some rows; elsewhere it reads once, few, many or a size class.

j_call clone_size d_call v_call cdr3_nt cdr3_aa
TRBJ2-1 . . TRBV19 TGTGCCAGTAGTATAGATCTGGCCAATGAGCAGTTCTTC CASSIDLANEQFF
TRBJ1-6 . . TRBV29-1 TGCAGCGCCAAGGACAGAGCTAATTCACCCCTCCACTTT CSAKDRANSPLHF
TRBJ1-6 . . TRBV4-1 TGCGCCAGCAGCCAAGACCCCGGGACACCCAATTCACCCCTCCACTTT CASSQDPGTPNSPLHF
TRBJ2-5 few . TRBV18 TGTGCCAGCTCACCACCGGCCCAAGAGACCCAGTACTTC CASSPPAQETQYF
TRBJ2-5 . . TRBV2 TGTGCCAGCAGGCGGTGGAATACGGCCCAGTACTTC CASRRWNTAQYF
TRBJ1-6 . TRBD1 TRBV6-1 TGTGCCAGCAGTGCCCGGGACAGTGTAAATTCACCCCTCCACTTT CASSARDSVNSPLHF
TRBJ2-5 . . TRBV7-6 TGTGCCAGCAGCTTAGCCCCGGGACTCCTAGTGGGAGAGACCCAGTACTTC CASSLAPGLLVGETQYF
TRBJ2-2 . TRBD2 TRBV6-4 TGTGCCAGCAGTGATACTAGCGGGGATAACACCGGGGAGCTGTTTTTT CASSDTSGDNTGELFF
TRBJ1-1 . . TRBV5-1 TGCGCCAGCAGCTTGTCTGTGAACACTGAAGCTTTCTTT CASSLSVNTEAFF
TRBJ2-3 . TRBD1 TRBV6-1 TGTGCCAGCAGTGACCCCAGACAGGGTCGAAGGGATACGCAGTATTTT CASSDPRQGRRDTQYF
TRBJ1-2 . . TRBV19 TGTGCCAGTGTCCCCGGGCCCCCGGGCGGTAACTATGGCTACACCTTC CASVPGPPGGNYGYTF
TRBJ2-3 . . TRBV5-1 TGCGCCAGCAGCAGGACAGCCACAGATACGCAGTATTTT CASSRTATDTQYF
TRBJ2-7 . . TRBV7-9 TGTGCCAGCAGCTCTTCCCTGGAGGACGAGCAGTACTTC CASSSSLEDEQYF
TRBJ2-5 . TRBD2 TRBV19 TGTGCCAGTAGGCTGATAGCGGGGGGGCAAGAGACCCAGTACTTC CASRLIAGGQETQYF